One and the same sample provided the 4 T cell receptor beta chains below, sequenced in a study of blood T cell repertoires in COVID-19. Profiled with immunoSEQ multiplex PCR; TCRdb holds only in-frame clones, not every one. In the table there are fewer than 400,000 clones, more than 90% of which are singletons. The sample consisted of PBMCs or T cells enriched from blood (not recorded which). The receptor source for this set is a woman in her twenties or thirties who had recovered from COVID-19.

The chain links TRBV7-2 to TRBJ2-7, with 8 positions matching TRBD2. The germline V gene encodes CDR1 SGHTA and CDR2 FQGNSA. V lost 1 base and J lost 2; bases outside the gene matches: 10. This CDR3 has 17 amino acids. This CDR3 reads CASSLGSPLAGPYEQYF. CDR3 DNA: TGTGCCAGCAGCTTAGGTTCCCCCCTAGCGGGCCCCTACGAGCAGTACTTC.

The chain couples TRBV28 to TRBJ2-7; possibly TRBD1 for D (6 bases). V was pared by 5 bases and J by 1 base, with 15 bases between. Germline V gives CDR1 MDHEN, CDR2 SYDVKM. The CDR3 is 15 amino acids. The CDR3 DNA is TGTGCCAGCAGTGCCGAGGACAGCCCTTCCTACGAGCAGTACTTC. Translated: CASSAEDSPSYEQYF.

V gene TRBV5-4 combines with J gene TRBJ1-2; 7 bases fit TRBD1. V lost 4 bases to trimming and J lost 8 bases; unmatched junction nucleotides: 8. This CDR3 contains 13 residues. Germline V CDR1 and CDR2: SGHNT, YYREEE (reference sequence). Here the CDR3 reads CASSRDRDWGYTF. Written as DNA, the CDR3 is TGTGCCAGCAGCCGTGACAGGGACTGGGGCTACACCTTC.

The CDR3 DNA is TGTGCCAGCAGCTTCTCTCTATCTGGAAACACCATATATTTT. Protein product: CASSFSLSGNTIYF. The V gene is TRBV7-2, the J gene TRBJ1-3; D remains unclear. Germline V lookup: CDR1 SGHTA, CDR2 FQGNSA. Trimming took 3 bases from V and 1 from J, leaving 7 bases between them. The CDR3 spans 14 residues.